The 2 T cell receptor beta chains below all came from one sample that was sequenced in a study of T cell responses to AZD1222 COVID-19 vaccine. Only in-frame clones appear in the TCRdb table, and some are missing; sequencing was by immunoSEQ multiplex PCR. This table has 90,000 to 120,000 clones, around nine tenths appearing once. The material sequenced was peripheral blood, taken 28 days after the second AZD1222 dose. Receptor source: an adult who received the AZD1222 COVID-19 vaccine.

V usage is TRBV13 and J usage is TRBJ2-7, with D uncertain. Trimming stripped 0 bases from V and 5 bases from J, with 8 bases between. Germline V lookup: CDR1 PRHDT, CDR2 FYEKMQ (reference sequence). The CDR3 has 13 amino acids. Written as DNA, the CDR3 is TGTGCCAGCAGCTTAGGCCTGCAGGACGAGCAGTACTTC. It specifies CASSLGLQDEQYF.

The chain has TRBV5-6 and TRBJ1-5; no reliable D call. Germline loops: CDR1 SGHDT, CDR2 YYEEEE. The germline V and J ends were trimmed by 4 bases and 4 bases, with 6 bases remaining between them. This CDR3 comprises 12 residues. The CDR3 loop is CASSLWNQPQHF. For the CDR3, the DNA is TGTGCCAGCAGCCTTTGGAATCAGCCCCAGCATTTT. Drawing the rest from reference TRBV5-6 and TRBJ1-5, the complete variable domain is DAGVTQSPTHLIKTRGQQVTLRCSPKSGHDTVSWYQQALGQGPQFIFQYYEEEERQRGNFPDRFSGHQFPNYSSELNVNALLLGDSALYLCASSLWNQPQHFGDGTRLSIL.